Below, 17 T cell receptor beta chains from the same sample are listed, as sequenced in a study of blood T cells in healthy people across ages. A second PCR of roughly 7 to 11 cycles used a sample-barcoded 5' primer and a J-beta primer mix. MiXCR, applied by TCRdb to the 5' RACE reads, yields one record per CDR3 protein. This repertoire shows about 720,000 distinct CDR3 sequences, roughly 25% found once; its top ten account for under 4.5%. This same sample was also part of a study on T cells of mothers and their children.

Sequencing was performed on blood. The receptors were gathered from a boy under 18 in good health.

This rearrangement joins TRBV27 to TRBJ2-7; D unresolved. Germline V CDR1 and CDR2: MNHEY, SMNVEV (reference sequence). V dropped 8 bases and J dropped 9 bases, with 23 bases sitting between them. The CDR3 runs 14 residues. The CDR3 sequence is CASAVGGSYEVQYF. In nucleotides, the CDR3 is TGTGCCAGCGCCGTGGGTGGGTCCTACGAGGTGCAGTACTTC.

The chain is built from TRBV28 and TRBJ2-1; 7 nucleotides line up with TRBD2. This CDR3 is built from 16 residues. The junction had 17 bases not matched to a gene; V was cut back by 7 bases and J by 8 bases. Germline V CDR1 and CDR2: MDHEN, SYDVKM. The CDR3 DNA reads TGTGCCAGCACGGGGGGAAAGAGGCTCCGAGGGCATGAGCAGTTCTTC. This gives the protein CASTGGKRLRGHEQFF.

The CDR3 protein is CSVEDLQGGEKLFF. DNA for the CDR3: TGCAGCGTTGAAGATCTACAGGGAGGAGAAAAACTGTTTTTT. The V gene is TRBV29-1, the J gene TRBJ1-4; a weak D match, TRBD1 (6 bases). The CDR3 extends over 14 amino acids. Deletions cut 0 bases from V and 8 bases from J, with 13 bases between. The V gene's germline CDR1 is SQVTM and CDR2 ANQGSEA.

The chain couples TRBV6-5 to TRBJ2-7, with D perhaps TRBD2 (6 bases). This CDR3 is 13 amino acids long. Germline loops: CDR1 MNHEY, CDR2 SVGAGI. With 6 bases removed from V and 3 bases from J, the gap between germline ends came to 12 bases. The CDR3 bases are TGTGCCAGCAGCATGGGGGGTTTCTACGAGCAGTACTTC. Amino acids: CASSMGGFYEQYF.

The V gene is TRBV29-1, the J gene TRBJ2-3; D tentatively fits TRBD1 or TRBD2 (7 bases each). The CDR3 is 14 residues long. The ends were cut back, 6 bases at V and 1 base at J, with 14 bases in the middle. CDR1 SQVTM and CDR2 ANQGSEA come from the germline V gene. CDR3 coding DNA: TGCAGCGTCCCAGGGGGGGAAGGCACAGATACGCAGTATTTT. Translated: CSVPGGEGTDTQYF.

The sample holds a few counts of this clonotype. V gene TRBV27 combines with J gene TRBJ1-1, with TRBD1 matching 8 bases. The CDR3 is made up of 15 amino acids. Germline V gene lookup returns CDR1 MNHEY and CDR2 SMNVEV (reference sequence). V lost 1 base and J lost 5; bases outside the gene matches: 6. The CDR3 DNA reads as TGTGCCAGCAGTTTATTCGCGACAGGGGTGACTGAAGCTTTCTTT. The encoded protein is CASSLFATGVTEAFF.

This clonotype was counted between two and nine times. This chain uses TRBV28 with TRBJ2-1, with D possibly matching TRBD2 (6 bases). V dropped 5 bases and J dropped 7 bases, with 12 bases sitting between them. This CDR3 spans 13 amino acids. Germline lookup yields CDR1 MDHEN and CDR2 SYDVKM. CDR3 DNA sequence: TGTGCCAGCAGTGCGACTAGTTCTAATGAGCAGTTCTTC. It encodes CASSATSSNEQFF.

The chain couples TRBV11-1 to TRBJ2-5; TRBD1 agrees at 8 bases. The CDR3 is made up of 14 amino acids. Trimming at V came to 5 bases and at J to 3 bases, leaving 5 bases not matched to a gene. Germline loops: CDR1 SGHAT, CDR2 FQDESV (reference sequence). CDR3 loop: CASSNDRGEETQYF. CDR3 sequence (DNA): TGTGCCAGCAGCAATGACAGGGGAGAAGAGACCCAGTACTTC.

The chain employs TRBV5-1 and TRBJ2-5; TRBD2 agrees at 14 bases. The CDR3 has 16 amino acids. The V and J ends lost 4 bases and 4 bases, in that order; junction bases with no gene match: 6. Germline CDR1 SGHRS, CDR2 YFSETQ. The CDR3 coding sequence is TGCGCCAGCAGCCCCCGACTAGCGGGAGGGACAGAGACCCAGTACTTC. It codes for CASSPRLAGGTETQYF.

The table lists this clonotype with a few counts. The rearrangement uses TRBV7-2 and TRBJ1-2; weak D call: TRBD1 (5 bases). Trimming shortened V by 0 bases and J by 4 bases, and 12 bases separated the two germline ends. The length of the CDR3 is 15 residues. Germline V gives CDR1 SGHTA, CDR2 FQGNSA. For the CDR3, the DNA is TGTGCCAGCAGCTTAGCGAACGGGGCGGGCTATGGCTACACCTTC. Protein: CASSLANGAGYGYTF.

This chain joins TRBV7-9 and TRBJ2-5; 8 bases align to TRBD1. The J call may be incorrect, as the DNA end agrees better with TRBJ2-7. There are 13 residues in the CDR3. Germline CDR1 and CDR2: SEHNR and FQNEAQ (reference sequence). The CDR3 region has the DNA TGTGCCAGCAGCAACACAGGGGGGTACGAGCAGTACTTC. As protein: CASSNTGGYEQYF.

This clonotype has only a few counts. The chain joins TRBV29-1 to TRBJ2-5; D might be TRBD1 (5 bases). The J call may be in error: the DNA end matches TRBJ2-7 better. The CDR3 is 13 residues long. Germline V gene data show CDR1 as SQVTM and CDR2 as ANQGSEA. The CDR3 spells CSVGATDLYEQYF. DNA for the CDR3: TGCAGCGTTGGAGCGACAGACCTCTACGAGCAGTACTTC.

This clonotype has just a few counts. The V and J genes are TRBV27 and TRBJ2-3; 9 bases line up with TRBD2. This CDR3 has 15 residues. Germline CDR1 is MNHEY and CDR2 is SMNVEV (reference sequence). The trim removed 4 bases at V and 2 bases at J, leaving 4 bases unmatched. The chain's CDR3 is CASSYLAGATDTQYF. For the CDR3, the DNA is TGTGCCAGCAGTTACTTAGCGGGAGCCACAGATACGCAGTATTTT.

This clonotype has just a few counts. The chain employs TRBV25-1 and TRBJ1-4; the D gene is possibly TRBD1 (6 bases). This CDR3 is 16 amino acids long. V lost 0 bases to trimming and J lost 0 bases, with 8 bases between them. Germline CDR1 and CDR2: MGHDK and SYGVNS. The CDR3, as DNA: TGTGCCAGCAGTGAATATTGGACAGCAACTAATGAAAAACTGTTTTTT. Protein sequence: CASSEYWTATNEKLFF. Based on the CDR3 plus reference TRBV25-1 and TRBJ1-4, the full variable domain is EADIYQTPRYLVIGTGKKITLECSQTMGHDKMYWYQQDPGMELHLIHYSYGVNSTEKGDLSSESTVSRIRTEHFPLTLESARPSHTSQYLCASSEYWTATNEKLFFGSGTQLSVL.

This clonotype was detected ten times or more. The V and J genes are TRBV7-8 and TRBJ1-1; no clear D. CDR3 length: 11 residues. V was pared by 1 base and J by 7 bases, with 4 bases between. The germline CDR1 and CDR2 sequences are SGHVS and FQNEAQ. DNA of the CDR3: TGTGCCAGCAGCTTAGGGCGTGAAGCTTTCTTT. Translated: CASSLGREAFF. Using reference TRBV7-8 and TRBJ1-1 for the parts outside the CDR3, the full variable domain is GAGVSQSPRYKVAKRGQDVALRCDPISGHVSLFWYQQALGQGPEFLTYFQNEAQLDKSGLPSDRFFAERPEGSVSTLKIQRTQQEDSAVYLCASSLGREAFFGQGTRLTVV.

This chain connects TRBV28 to TRBJ2-5; the match to TRBD2 covers 8 bases. The end of the DNA fits TRBJ2-7 better, so the J call may be wrong. CDR3 length: 13 amino acids. Germline V lookup: CDR1 MDHEN, CDR2 SYDVKM. For the CDR3, the DNA is TGTGCCAGTTGTAACGGGGGGGCCTACGAGCAGTACTTC. It codes for CASCNGGAYEQYF.

This clonotype has more than one count but fewer than ten. V gene TRBV6-5 combines with J gene TRBJ1-1; 9 nucleotides match TRBD1. This CDR3 is built from 18 residues. Losses at the gene ends were 0 bases for V and 2 bases for J; bases not matched to a gene: 10. Germline loops: CDR1 MNHEY, CDR2 SVGAGI. CDR3 in amino acids: CASSYSARTGGVNTEAFF. CDR3 coding DNA: TGTGCCAGCAGTTACTCGGCTCGTACAGGGGGCGTCAACACTGAAGCTTTCTTT.